This entry is about one T cell receptor beta chain. Its antigen has not been determined. Within one base of it there is no much larger clone, and no base qualities were kept. These data are taken from a study of OX40 agonist ivuxolimab in advanced cancers. Looking at the study overall: Ivuxolimab, which targeted the costimulatory receptor OX40 (CD134), was an agonistic, fully human IgG2 monoclonal antibody. In the dose-escalation cohort, 70% to 90% of patients were male, and the mean age was approximately 60 years with a range of roughly 23 to 90. Intravenous ivuxolimab was administered to patients every 2 weeks at six dose levels: 0.01, 0.1, 0.3, 1.5, 3 and 10 mg/kg. Of the roughly 52 dose-escalation patients, hepatocellular carcinoma was present in roughly 19, melanoma in approximately 15, renal cell carcinoma in 9 and head and neck cancer in 9. Prior anti-PD-1, anti-PD-L1 or anti-CTLA-4 therapy was permitted, and checkpoint inhibitors had been received by around 40% of dose-escalation patients. The purpose of peripheral TCRbeta sequencing was to test whether ivuxolimab changed TCR sequence diversity and led to clonal T-cell expansion. The paper reports the monotherapy dose-escalation portion (N of about 54 patients) of the phase I ivuxolimab trial. Three dose-escalation patients achieved partial responses, one with hepatocellular carcinoma and two with cutaneous melanoma.

The trial excluded patients who had a history of autoimmune disease or were on systemic immunosuppression. Peripheral blood for TCR sequencing was drawn from every dose cohort at baseline, at cycle 4 day 1 and at cycle 7 day 1. Samples were obtained from an open-label, multicenter, first-in-human phase I dose-escalation trial of ivuxolimab. Adults with locally advanced or metastatic head and neck squamous cell, hepatocellular, melanoma or renal cell carcinoma were enrolled in the trial. Before TCR sequencing, CD4+ and CD8+ T cells were separately sorted from peripheral blood. Genomic DNA was isolated from the sorted cells so that the TCRbeta CDR3 region could be sequenced. TCRbeta CDR3 regions were sequenced using the immunoSEQ Assay. The table comes from immuneACCESS by way of TCRdb, which keeps in-frame sequences with V and J called. Part of the clones is missing from these tables; in studies checked, under half for an unresolved V gene and the rest for unknown reasons. A total of about 76,000 clones appear in this sample, 80% to 90% of them only once. The ten largest clones capture 5% to 6.5% of the sample.

General conclusions and limits of the study: Antigen specificity was not determined for the clonally expanded peripheral T cells. Clonal expansion of both CD4+ and CD8+ blood T cells was observed from baseline to week 6 at doses 0.1 to 3.0 mg/kg. In partial responders in the 0.1-3.0 mg/kg groups, normalized peripheral clonal expansion was found to be among the lowest, especially among CD8+ T cells. Low levels of normalized T-cell clonal expansion were also seen in some patients who did not respond. After ivuxolimab, expanded clones were on average more numerous among CD8+ T cells than among CD4+ T cells.

The CDR3 measures 18 amino acids from cysteine to phenylalanine. This entry keeps only the CDR3 DNA: 54 bases, framed from base 1. The germline V gene encodes CDR1 SGHTS and CDR2 YDEGEE. From V the trimming removes 0 bases and from J it removes 10 bases, while the gene matches leave 15 bases of the junction unaccounted for. Recombination linked TRBV5-8 to TRBJ2-1, with 11 junctional bases fitting TRBD2. Sequenced material: CD4+ or CD8+ T cells sorted from blood, taken in a trial of the OX40 agonist ivuxolimab. The sequence derives from an adult with an advanced solid tumor such as melanoma, head and neck, liver or kidney cancer. The CDR3 region has the sequence CASSLAASGRPGRGEQFF. The nucleotide sequence reads as follows: TGTGCCAGCAGCTTGGCCGCTAGCGGGAGGCCAGGGCGAGGGGAGCAGTTCTTC. When the CDR3 is completed using the reference TRBV5-8 and TRBJ2-1 genes on either side, the full variable domain is EAGVTQSPTHLIKTRGQQATLRCSPISGHTSVYWYQQALGLGLQFLLWYDEGEERNRGNFPPRFSGRQFPNYSSELNVNALELEDSALYLCASSLAASGRPGRGEQFFGPGTRLTVL.